These 30 T cell receptor beta chains were sequenced from one sample in a study of cytomegalovirus exposure and HLA in healthy donors. Use of 60 Vbeta and 13 Jbeta primers characterized the PCR. The data were produced by immunoSEQ multiplex PCR, yet TCRdb's version contains in-frame clones alone and is incomplete. The table includes roughly 170,000 clones, 70% to 85% detected once. The sample taken for sequencing was PBMCs. Every receptor here comes from a woman in her thirties in good health and CMV-seropositive.

The chain joins TRBV27 to TRBJ2-7; a possible D gene is TRBD2 (5 bases). Trimming pared 5 bases from V and 2 bases from J, leaving 16 bases between. Per germline, CDR1 MNHEY and CDR2 SMNVEV (reference sequence). The CDR3 covers 15 residues. This chain's CDR3 is CASSPFSGITYEQYF. The DNA of the CDR3 is TGTGCCAGCAGTCCCTTCAGCGGTATAACCTACGAGCAGTACTTC.

V gene TRBV7-2 combines with J gene TRBJ2-7; tentatively, D is TRBD2 (6 bases). CDR3 length: 14 amino acids. Trimming took 2 bases from V and 2 from J, leaving 10 bases between them. CDR1 is SGHTA and CDR2 is FQGNSA in the germline V gene. The CDR3 DNA reads as TGTGCCAGCAGCTTATACGGGAGAGCCTACGAGCAGTACTTC. Its translation: CASSLYGRAYEQYF.

The genes are TRBV5-5 and TRBJ2-7, with D maybe TRBD2 (5 bases). Trimming pared 4 bases from V and 1 base from J, leaving 18 bases between. Germline loops: CDR1 SGHKS, CDR2 YYEKEE (reference sequence). CDR3 length equals 16 residues. CDR3 DNA sequence: TGTGCCAGCAGCGACGGGCCTCCCGAGGGTTCCTACGAGCAGTACTTC. This sequence encodes CASSDGPPEGSYEQYF.

The chain links TRBV15 to TRBJ2-7; 8 bases fit TRBD1. Germline V CDR1 and CDR2: LNHNV, YYDKDF (reference sequence). This CDR3 spans 16 amino acids. Trimming cost V 1 base and J 6 bases; bases outside gene matches: 11. The CDR3 coding sequence is TGTGCCACCAGCAGAGCCCCGGCTGGGACAGGACGCGAGCAGTACTTC. Translating it yields CATSRAPAGTGREQYF.

The J gene is TRBJ2-1, the V gene TRBV7-8; the match to TRBD1 covers 12 bases. V dropped 1 base and J dropped 9; count of bases not matched to a gene: 7. Germline V gives CDR1 SGHVS, CDR2 FQNEAQ. This CDR3 has 16 amino acids. CDR3 in amino acids: CASSLGGTGGNGEQFF. The CDR3 nucleotides read TGTGCCAGCAGCTTAGGTGGGACAGGGGGCAATGGTGAGCAGTTCTTC. The full variable domain, its missing parts supplied by reference TRBV7-8 and TRBJ2-1, is GAGVSQSPRYKVAKRGQDVALRCDPISGHVSLFWYQQALGQGPEFLTYFQNEAQLDKSGLPSDRFFAERPEGSVSTLKIQRTQQEDSAVYLCASSLGGTGGNGEQFFGPGTRLTVL.

This clone occurred a few times. J is TRBJ2-1 and V is TRBV6-4, with 7 positions matching TRBD2. CDR3 size: 19 residues. CDR1 and CDR2 from the germline V gene are MRHNA and SNTAGT. V trimming: 0 bases; J trimming: 10 bases; junction bases outside the gene matches: 21. The CDR3 region has the DNA TGTGCCAGCAGTGACTCTTTCGGCGGGGCTAGCGGAACTCTCATAGAGCAGTTCTTC. It yields the protein CASSDSFGGASGTLIEQFF.

The chain carries TRBV5-1 and TRBJ1-4; 9 bases align to TRBD1. Germline CDR1 and CDR2: SGHRS and YFSETQ. The CDR3 has 16 residues. J was trimmed by 0 bases and V by 4 bases; bases with no gene match: 4. The CDR3 sequence: CASSVTGGTTNEKLFF. DNA for the CDR3: TGCGCCAGCAGCGTTACAGGGGGCACAACTAATGAAAAACTGTTTTTT.

The chain employs TRBV14 and TRBJ1-4; 7 nucleotides agree with TRBD1. V trimming: 3 bases; J trimming: 7 bases; junction bases outside the gene matches: 8. The CDR3 extends over 15 amino acids. CDR1 is SGHDN and CDR2 is FVKESK in the germline V gene. CDR3 sequence (DNA): TGTGCCAGCAGCCAGCGGGTAGGGGGCGTTGAAAAACTGTTTTTT. This codes for CASSQRVGGVEKLFF.

The gene calls are TRBV5-1 and TRBJ2-7; D uncertain. CDR3 length: 14 residues. The germline CDR1 and CDR2 sequences are SGHRS and YFSETQ. Deletions cut 0 bases from V and 3 bases from J, with 10 bases between. The CDR3 bases are TGCGCCAGCAGCTTGGTCGGGTCAAGCTACGAGCAGTACTTC. Amino acids: CASSLVGSSYEQYF.

This chain connects TRBV30 to TRBJ1-2; TRBD1 matches 7 bases. There are 18 residues in the CDR3. The J segment lost 6 bases and the V segment lost 2 bases, leaving 21 bases of the junction unmatched. The germline V gene encodes CDR1 GTSNPN and CDR2 SVGIG (reference sequence). The CDR3 sequence is CAWSPPLPGQRRWDGYTF. Written as DNA, the CDR3 is TGTGCCTGGAGTCCTCCTTTACCGGGACAGAGACGGTGGGATGGCTACACCTTC.

V and J are TRBV25-1 and TRBJ2-3; TRBD2 agrees at 13 bases. Germline V gene data show CDR1 as MGHDK and CDR2 as SYGVNS. CDR3 length equals 13 residues. With 7 bases clipped from V and 9 bases from J, the junction kept 4 bases outside the gene matches. The CDR3 spells CASTGLAGETQYF. CDR3 in DNA: TGTGCCAGCACAGGACTAGCGGGAGAGACGCAGTATTTT.

The chain carries TRBV19 and TRBJ2-7; 10 bases match TRBD1. V lost 4 bases and J lost 2; bases outside the gene matches: 5. The CDR3 spans 15 residues. The germline gives CDR1 LNHDA, CDR2 SQIVND (reference sequence). CDR3: CASSTGTGVTYEQYF. The CDR3 DNA reads TGTGCCAGTAGTACCGGGACAGGGGTCACCTACGAGCAGTACTTC. The variable domain in full, completed from reference TRBV19 and TRBJ2-7, reads DGGITQSPKYLFRKEGQNVTLSCEQNLNHDAMYWYRQDPGQGLRLIYYSQIVNDFQKGDIAEGYSVSREKKESFPLTVTSAQKNPTAFYLCASSTGTGVTYEQYFGPGTRLTVT.

This rearrangement joins TRBV2 to TRBJ1-5; possible D gene TRBD1, 6 bases. The CDR3 totals 13 residues. Germline CDR1 and CDR2: SNHLY and FYNNEI. V lost 8 bases, J lost 4 bases, and 12 bases lay in between. The CDR3, as DNA: TGTGCCAGCGGCAGGGGCTCTAATCAGCCCCAGCATTTT. The encoded protein is CASGRGSNQPQHF.

This clone has just one count. The V and J genes are TRBV28 and TRBJ2-5; 8 positions match TRBD1. CDR3 size: 16 residues. Germline values: CDR1 MDHEN, CDR2 SYDVKM. J gave up 4 bases and V 3 bases, and 10 bases lay outside the gene matches. CDR3 sequence reads: CASSFRTGRGRETQYF. In DNA, the CDR3 is TGTGCCAGCAGTTTCCGGACAGGGAGAGGTCGAGAGACCCAGTACTTC.

The chain recombines TRBV9 with TRBJ2-3; D is perhaps TRBD1 (6 bases). Trimming stripped 3 bases from V and 7 bases from J, with 9 bases between. Germline V gene sequence: CDR1 SGDLS, CDR2 YYNGEE. This CDR3 is 12 amino acids long. DNA of the CDR3: TGTGCCAGCAGCGAGGGGGAGAATACGCAGTATTTT. Protein sequence: CASSEGENTQYF.

This chain joins TRBV30 and TRBJ2-7; D is ambiguous. CDR1 GTSNPN and CDR2 SVGIG come from the germline V gene (reference sequence). V dropped 1 base and J dropped 2 bases, with 9 bases sitting between them. The CDR3 covers 13 residues. The DNA for the CDR3 is TGTGCCTGGAGTGGGCCCTTTGCCTACGAGCAGTACTTC. Its translation is CAWSGPFAYEQYF.

This clone was seen more than once but under ten times. The V call is TRBV7-8, the J call TRBJ1-5; 7 bases map to TRBD1. CDR1 is SGHVS, CDR2 FQNEAQ, per germline. This CDR3 has 16 residues. After removal of 1 base from V and 4 bases from J, the junction contained 7 bases not matched to a gene. CDR3 region: CASSLGGQAFNQPQHF. The DNA of the CDR3 is TGTGCCAGCAGCTTAGGCGGACAGGCCTTTAATCAGCCCCAGCATTTT.

This chain connects TRBV21-1 to TRBJ2-7; TRBD2 is the table's D call, not checked against the DNA. TRBV21-1 is recorded as a pseudogene. The CDR3 runs 14 residues. DNA of the CDR3: TGTGCCAGTCCCCGCGGGCGGGCCCCCTACGAGCAGTACTTC. Protein: CASPRGRAPYEQYF.

This clone was seen once. Other DNA sequences in this sample translate to the same CDR3. This chain links TRBV11-3 with TRBJ2-3; TRBD2 matches 11 bases. V was pared by 1 base and J by 1 base, with 1 base of the junction left unmatched. The CDR3 has 16 residues. In germline, CDR1 is SGHNT, CDR2 YENEEA. The CDR3 reads CASSLGLAGRTDTQYF. CDR3 coding DNA: TGTGCCAGCAGCTTAGGACTAGCGGGACGCACAGATACGCAGTATTTT.

The chain couples TRBV29-1 to TRBJ2-1; 16 bases agree with TRBD2. Germline V lookup: CDR1 SQVTM, CDR2 ANQGSEA. Trimming took 6 bases from V and 9 from J; bases not matched to a gene: 8. The CDR3 extends over 15 amino acids. CDR3 DNA: TGCAGCGTGAAAGGGACTAGCGGGAGGGAAGGTGAGCAGTTCTTC. Translated: CSVKGTSGREGEQFF.

J is TRBJ2-5 and V is TRBV5-4; 8 bases line up with TRBD1. In germline, CDR1 is SGHNT, CDR2 YYREEE (reference sequence). V lost 1 base and J lost 5; bases outside the gene matches: 7. There are 15 residues in the CDR3. CDR3 amino acids: CASSLWQGAGETQYF. As DNA, the CDR3 is TGTGCCAGCAGCTTGTGGCAGGGGGCCGGGGAGACCCAGTACTTC.

The gene calls are TRBV7-2 and TRBJ2-7, with TRBD2 matching over 7 bases. Germline CDR1 reads SGHTA; CDR2 reads FQGNSA. This CDR3 comprises 15 residues. V was clipped by 6 bases and J by 5 bases; unmatched bases: 13. The CDR3 sequence: CASSLGSREFDEQYF. Written as DNA, the CDR3 is TGTGCCAGCAGTCTTGGCTCGCGGGAGTTCGACGAGCAGTACTTC.

DNA of the CDR3: TGTGCCAGTAGTATTATCGCGAACACCGGGGAGCTGTTTTTT. Residues: CASSIIANTGELFF. This chain uses TRBV19 with TRBJ2-2; no reliable D call. There are 14 residues in the CDR3. The germline V gene encodes CDR1 LNHDA and CDR2 SQIVND (reference sequence). V was clipped by 3 bases and J by 0 bases, with 5 bases between them.

V and J are TRBV19 and TRBJ1-2; tentatively, D is TRBD1 (5 bases). CDR1 and CDR2 from the germline V gene are LNHDA and SQIVND (reference sequence). V was trimmed by 9 bases and J by 0 bases, leaving 11 bases between them. CDR3 length: 13 residues. The CDR3 DNA follows: TGTGCCAGCAGGGAATCTGCTAACTATGGCTACACCTTC. As protein: CASRESANYGYTF.

This clone was found once. V is TRBV5-4 and J is TRBJ1-3; 8 bases are a match to TRBD1. Germline V gene data show CDR1 as SGHNT and CDR2 as YYREEE (reference sequence). V lost 4 bases to trimming and J lost 1 base; unmatched junction nucleotides: 4. The CDR3 totals 15 residues. The CDR3 DNA reads as TGTGCCAGCAGCCGACAGGGGCTTTCTGGAAACACCATATATTTT. It yields the protein CASSRQGLSGNTIYF.

In this sample, this clone turned up a few times. This chain links TRBV16 with TRBJ2-1; 7 nucleotides match TRBD2. Germline V gene sequence: CDR1 KGHSY, CDR2 FQNENV. V trimming: 0 bases; J trimming: 4 bases; junction bases outside the gene matches: 3. The CDR3 covers 15 residues. CDR3 in amino acids: CASSQSSGPYNEQFF. The CDR3 nucleotides are TGTGCCAGCAGCCAATCTAGCGGGCCATACAATGAGCAGTTCTTC.

The V gene is TRBV15, the J gene TRBJ2-5; possibly TRBD1 for D (6 bases). Trimming took 1 base from V and 5 from J, leaving 14 bases between them. The CDR3 runs to 15 residues. The germline V gene encodes CDR1 LNHNV and CDR2 YYDKDF (reference sequence). CDR3 region: CATSRVGRGWETQYF. DNA for the CDR3: TGTGCCACCAGCAGAGTTGGCAGGGGATGGGAGACCCAGTACTTC.

The rearrangement links TRBV2 to TRBJ1-2, with 7 bases lining up with TRBD1. This CDR3 spans 14 amino acids. From germline, CDR1 is SNHLY and CDR2 FYNNEI. Germline trimming cut 6 bases from V and 7 bases from J; bases unmatched to any gene: 11. The CDR3: CASRGARGYSGYTF. The DNA of the CDR3 is TGTGCCAGCAGGGGGGCCAGGGGGTATAGTGGCTACACCTTC.

This chain uses TRBV5-1 with TRBJ2-7; 12 bases are a match to TRBD2. With 1 base clipped from V and 6 bases from J, the junction kept 11 bases outside the gene matches. Germline V gene sequence: CDR1 SGHRS, CDR2 YFSETQ. This CDR3 has 17 residues. The CDR3 region has the DNA TGCGCCAGCAGCTTGACTAGCGGGAGGACTTCCGGCTCCGAGCAGTACTTC. Translated: CASSLTSGRTSGSEQYF.

In its sample, this clone was seen once. It is unclear where the CDR3 begins or ends on the DNA, so no DNA is shown, and the CDR3 is as TCRdb lists it. V is TRBV27 and J is TRBJ1-2. CDR1 is MNHEY, CDR2 SMNVEV, per germline (reference sequence). The CDR3 length equals 13 residues, ends included. The CDR3 reads CASSFLAGEGYTF.